This TCR beta chain was found in a study of blood T cell repertoires in COVID-19. Trimming took 4 bases from V and 4 from J, leaving 17 bases between them. The CDR3 is made up of 17 amino acids. The germline V gene has CDR1 LGHDT and CDR2 YNNKEL (reference sequence). Generated by immunoSEQ multiplex PCR, the TCRdb table keeps only in-frame clones and is missing some. Of roughly 30,000 clones listed, approximately 90% are singletons. This receptor was taken from a human donor in a cohort sampled during active COVID-19. The V call is TRBV3-1 (or the pseudogene TRBV3-2), the J call TRBJ1-6; a possible D gene is TRBD1 (5 bases). The sample consisted of peripheral blood. The DNA for the CDR3 is TGTGCCAGCAGCCTGAGGGAGGGGAAATCGTATAATTCACCCCTCCACTTT. Translation: CASSLREGKSYNSPLHF.